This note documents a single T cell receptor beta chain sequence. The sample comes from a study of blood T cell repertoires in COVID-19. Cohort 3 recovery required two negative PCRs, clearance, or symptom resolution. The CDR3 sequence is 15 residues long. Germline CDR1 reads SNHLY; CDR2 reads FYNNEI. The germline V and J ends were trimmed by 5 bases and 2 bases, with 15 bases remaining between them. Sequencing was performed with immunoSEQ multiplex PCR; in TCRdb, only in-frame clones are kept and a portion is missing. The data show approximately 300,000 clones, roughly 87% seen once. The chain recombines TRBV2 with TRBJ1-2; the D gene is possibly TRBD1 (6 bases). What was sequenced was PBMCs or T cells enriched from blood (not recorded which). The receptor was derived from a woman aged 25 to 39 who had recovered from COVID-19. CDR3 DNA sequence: TGTGCCAGCAGTCCCTCAGGGGAGAAAAACTATGGCTACACCTTC. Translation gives CASSPSGEKNYGYTF.